These 22 T cell receptor beta chains came from one sample sequenced in a study of vaccination and CD4 T cells after COVID-19. Treatment given: 10-day PBMC culture with coronavirus spike peptide pools or control peptides (ViraFEST assay). Sequenced with the Oncomine TCR Beta short-read assay was DNA taken from cultured CD4+ T cells. TCRdb called the PCR reads again in MiXCR, with one record for every CDR3 protein. The table includes over 15,000 distinct CDR3 sequences, 73% detected once. These receptors are not linked to any known antigen. Sequenced input: CD4+ T cells from blood, cultured in vitro. All receptors come from a human donor who had recovered from COVID-19.

This rearrangement joins TRBV11-2 to TRBJ2-2; D tentatively fits TRBD1 or TRBD2 (5 bases each). Germline loops: CDR1 SGHAT, CDR2 FQNNGV. CDR3 size: 15 residues. The V gene lost 5 bases and the J gene lost 3 bases, with 13 bases spanning the gap. In nucleotides, the CDR3 is TGTGCCAGCAGCCCACAGGTGGGGGACACCGGGGAGCTGTTTTTT. Amino acids: CASSPQVGDTGELFF.

The chain joins TRBV19 to TRBJ1-1; tentatively, D is TRBD1 (5 bases). Germline CDR1 is LNHDA and CDR2 is SQIVND (reference sequence). This CDR3 spans 14 amino acids. V was pared by 4 bases and J by 5 bases, with 14 bases between. The CDR3 loop reads CASSTGWGGTEAFF. The CDR3 bases are TGTGCCAGTAGTACCGGGTGGGGGGGGACTGAAGCTTTCTTT.

The CDR3 DNA is TGTGCCAGCAGTTACTCGAGTTGGGACAGGGGGCGTCGACGGGCCCAGCATTTT. Its translation is CASSYSSWDRGRRRAQHF. The chain recombines TRBV6-2 or TRBV6-3 with TRBJ1-5; TRBD1 aligns across 12 bases. The CDR3 length is 18 residues. V was clipped by 0 bases and J by 11 bases; unmatched bases: 14. Germline CDR1 reads MNHEY; CDR2 reads SVGEGT.

The rearrangement uses TRBV7-9 and TRBJ1-6, with 8 bases lining up with TRBD1. The CDR3 has 15 residues. The germline V gene encodes CDR1 SEHNR and CDR2 FQNEAQ (reference sequence). V shed 4 bases, J shed 9 bases, and the junction held 8 bases outside the gene matches. CDR3 protein: CASSSQGGVSSPLHF. The CDR3 DNA reads as TGTGCCAGCAGCTCACAGGGGGGGGTTAGTTCACCCCTCCACTTT.

V is TRBV27 and J is TRBJ2-3; D remains unclear. The germline V gene encodes CDR1 MNHEY and CDR2 SMNVEV (reference sequence). The CDR3 spans 14 residues. V dropped 0 bases and J dropped 1 base, with 5 bases sitting between them. CDR3 sequence: CASSLSEGTDTQYF. The CDR3 DNA reads as TGTGCCAGCAGTTTATCAGAGGGCACAGATACGCAGTATTTT.

This chain uses TRBV27 with TRBJ1-2; 7 nucleotides align to TRBD1. Germline CDR1 reads MNHEY; CDR2 reads SMNVEV (reference sequence). This CDR3 has 15 amino acids. With V trimmed by 4 bases and J by 4 bases, 9 bases remained unmatched. In DNA form, the CDR3 reads TGTGCCAGCAGTTCCCGACAGGGTCTTCCCTATGGCTACACCTTC. Amino acids: CASSSRQGLPYGYTF.

J is TRBJ2-5 and V is TRBV7-2; D unresolved. CDR3 length: 15 residues. Germline loops: CDR1 SGHTA, CDR2 FQGNSA. V was pared by 2 bases and J by 5 bases, with 15 bases between. CDR3 sequence: CASSLRSWDGETQYF. The CDR3 DNA is TGTGCCAGCAGCTTACGGTCTTGGGATGGCGAGACCCAGTACTTC.

The chain couples TRBV10-2 to TRBJ1-6; D unresolved. V shed 4 bases and J shed 1 base, with 2 bases lying between them. The germline V gene has CDR1 WSHSY and CDR2 SAAADI. CDR3 length: 13 amino acids. The CDR3 DNA follows: TGCGCCAGCAGTGGATCCTATAATTCACCCCTCCACTTT. As protein: CASSGSYNSPLHF.

This clonotype was detected only once. The chain recombines TRBV24-1 with TRBJ1-2; 8 bases are a match to TRBD1. Per germline, CDR1 KGHDR and CDR2 SFDVKD. This CDR3 is 13 amino acids long. V gave up 5 bases and J gave up 7 bases; unmatched junction bases: 5. CDR3 loop: CATSGQGQGGYTF. The CDR3 DNA sequence: TGTGCCACCAGTGGACAGGGGCAAGGTGGCTACACCTTC.

The V gene is TRBV20-1, the J gene TRBJ1-1; 8 positions agree with TRBD1. CDR1 is DFQATT and CDR2 is SNEGSKA in the germline V gene (reference sequence). Trimming at V came to 8 bases and at J to 5 bases, leaving 19 bases not matched to a gene. This CDR3 region has 16 residues. CDR3 nucleotide sequence: TGCAGTACCCGAAAGACGATATCCACAGGGGGAACTGAAGCTTTCTTT. It codes for CSTRKTISTGGTEAFF.

The V and J genes are TRBV7-2 and TRBJ2-1, with 7 bases lining up with TRBD2. The CDR3 contains 14 residues. Germline assignment: CDR1 SGHTA and CDR2 FQGNSA. V trimming: 4 bases; J trimming: 7 bases; junction bases outside the gene matches: 7. The CDR3 spells CASSSGGSRNEQFF. Written as DNA, the CDR3 is TGTGCCAGCAGCTCCGGCGGGAGTAGAAATGAGCAGTTCTTC.

This clonotype was counted between two and nine times. For the CDR3, the DNA is TGTGCCAGCAGCCGAGACAGGGTGATAGGAAACACCATATATTTT. Translating gives CASSRDRVIGNTIYF. This sequence joins TRBV7-8 and TRBJ1-3; 7 bases are shared with TRBD1. V was clipped by 5 bases and J by 4 bases; unmatched bases: 8. CDR1 is SGHVS and CDR2 is FQNEAQ in the germline V gene. The CDR3 covers 15 residues. Full variable domain (outside the CDR3, taken from reference TRBV7-8 and TRBJ1-3): GAGVSQSPRYKVAKRGQDVALRCDPISGHVSLFWYQQALGQGPEFLTYFQNEAQLDKSGLPSDRFFAERPEGSVSTLKIQRTQQEDSAVYLCASSRDRVIGNTIYFGEGSWLTVV.

CDR3 DNA: TGTGCCAGCAGTTACAAGAGGAGCAATCAGCCCCAGCATTTT. Residues: CASSYKRSNQPQHF. The gene calls are TRBV27 and TRBJ1-5; D remains unclear. The CDR3 is made up of 14 amino acids. Germline V gene lookup returns CDR1 MNHEY and CDR2 SMNVEV (reference sequence). V was pared by 4 bases and J by 1 base, with 8 bases between.

Points on this clonotype: Compared with germline, one end of the junction differs, possibly owing to a read error. This chain links TRBV5-4 with TRBJ2-4, with D possibly matching TRBD2 (5 bases). CDR1 SGHNT and CDR2 YYREEE come from the germline V gene (reference sequence). This CDR3 has 12 amino acids. CDR3 nucleotides: TGTGCCAGCAGCTCCCCCAACAGTGGGAGTAGGTTC. Translated, it gives CASSSPNSGSRF.

V and J are TRBV7-2 and TRBJ2-2; D is perhaps TRBD2 (5 bases). V lost 4 bases and J lost 2, with 8 bases in between. The germline V gene encodes CDR1 SGHTA and CDR2 FQGNSA. The CDR3 is made up of 14 amino acids. The CDR3 DNA is TGTGCCAGCAGCTCACGGGGTAACACCGGGGAGCTGTTTTTT. This encodes CASSSRGNTGELFF.

A few counts support this clonotype. V gene TRBV7-2 combines with J gene TRBJ1-2, with no clear D. In germline, CDR1 is SGHTA, CDR2 FQGNSA. The V end was cut by 3 bases, the J end by 0 bases, with 20 bases between. The CDR3 spans 18 residues. Written as DNA, the CDR3 is TGTGCCAGCAGCTTTACTTCGACAATCGAACAAGCTAACTATGGCTACACCTTC. Its translation is CASSFTSTIEQANYGYTF.

This clonotype appeared a few times. This chain links TRBV15 with TRBJ1-6; the D gene is possibly TRBD1 (5 bases). The V and J ends lost 2 bases and 9 bases respectively, with 14 bases between them. The length of the CDR3 is 15 residues. The germline V gene encodes CDR1 LNHNV and CDR2 YYDKDF (reference sequence). The CDR3 sequence: CATSRQGEAGSPLHF. CDR3 coding DNA: TGTGCCACCAGCAGACAGGGAGAGGCAGGTTCACCCCTCCACTTT.

The chain couples TRBV10-2 to TRBJ1-5; no reliable D call. Trimming shortened V by 3 bases and J by 11 bases, and 11 bases separated the two germline ends. The CDR3 contains 12 residues. The V gene's germline CDR1 is WSHSY and CDR2 SAAADI. The CDR3 nucleotides read TGCGCCAGCAGTGAAAACACCCTGGCCCAGCATTTT. Translated: CASSENTLAQHF.

The rearrangement joins TRBV6-4 to TRBJ2-3, with TRBD2 identical over 9 bases. Germline V lookup: CDR1 MRHNA, CDR2 SNTAGT. The V and J ends lost 3 bases and 7 bases, in that order; junction bases with no gene match: 5. The CDR3 runs 14 residues. CDR3 sequence: CASSEAGGPHTQYF. The CDR3 nucleotides are TGTGCCAGCAGTGAGGCGGGAGGGCCACATACGCAGTATTTT.

This clonotype is medium-sized in the sample. This chain joins TRBV6-2 or TRBV6-3 and TRBJ1-5; 9 nucleotides agree with TRBD1. Per germline, CDR1 MNHEY and CDR2 SVGEGT. CDR3 length equals 15 residues. J lost 3 bases, V lost 6 bases, and 6 bases had no gene match. The CDR3 region is CASRLGTGFNQPQHF. CDR3 in DNA: TGTGCCAGCAGGCTAGGGACAGGGTTCAATCAGCCCCAGCATTTT.

The chain uses TRBV6-5 and TRBJ2-7; possibly TRBD2 for D (6 bases). V was shortened by 4 bases and J by 0 bases, with 16 bases between the two germline ends. The CDR3 spans 16 residues. From germline, CDR1 is MNHEY and CDR2 SVGAGI. The DNA for the CDR3 is TGTGCCAGCAGTTCCCGTGCGCGGGGTCTCTCCTACGAGCAGTACTTC. Translation gives CASSSRARGLSYEQYF.

There are a few counts of this clonotype. This chain joins TRBV7-3 and TRBJ1-1; a weak D match, TRBD1 (5 bases). The V and J ends lost 2 bases and 7 bases respectively, with 11 bases between them. The CDR3 totals 13 residues. CDR1 and CDR2 (germline): SGHTA, FQGTGA. CDR3 DNA: TGTGCCAGCAGCTTACGGGGGAAGGGTGAAGCTTTCTTT. Translation: CASSLRGKGEAFF.